The rows below give T cell receptor beta chains drawn from one sample of a study of T-cell reconstitution after alpha-beta-depleted transplantation in children. One entry per CDR3 protein results from TCRdb running MiXCR on the PCR reads. The sample lists some 460,000 distinct CDR3 sequences, roughly 16% occurring once. Here the sequenced sample was PBMCs, mostly from graft donor cells, taken 360 days after TCRalphabeta/CD19-depleted stem cell transplant. The receptors stem from a boy under three years old who had a stem cell transplant for Wiskott-Aldrich syndrome, so the T cells may come from the graft donor. Each CDR3 is given with its conserved first and last residue. The D gene is left open where the match is weak. Size values are once, few and many counts, or a class for expanded clones, and some rows have none.

TRBJ2-3	few	TRBV7-9	TRBD2	CATRLAGGPSTDTQYF	TGTGCCACCCGACTAGCGGGAGGGCCTAGCACAGATACGCAGTATTTT
TRBJ2-3	few	TRBV7-9	-	CASSLVLSVATDTQYF	TGTGCCAGCAGCTTAGTCTTGTCGGTCGCCACAGATACGCAGTATTTT
TRBJ2-7	-	TRBV27	-	CASSLPGLATYEQYF	TGTGCCAGCAGTTTACCGGGGCTAGCGACCTACGAGCAGTACTTC
TRBJ1-1	few	TRBV7-9	-	CASSHRQLNTEAFF	TGTGCCAGCAGCCACCGACAGTTGAACACTGAAGCTTTCTTT
TRBJ1-1	few	TRBV3-1	-	CASSQSWVNTEAFF	TGTGCCAGCAGCCAATCGTGGGTGAACACTGAAGCTTTCTTT
TRBJ2-5	-	TRBV5-1	TRBD2	CASSLMFLAGAKRETQYF	TGCGCCAGCAGCTTGATGTTTCTAGCGGGAGCCAAACGGGAGACCCAGTACTTC
TRBJ2-1	-	TRBV9	-	CASSVAVSGTLGGNEQFF	TGTGCCAGCAGCGTAGCAGTTTCCGGGACCTTAGGTGGGAATGAGCAGTTCTTC
TRBJ2-7	few	TRBV4-1	-	CASSQEGRVYEQYF	TGCGCCAGCAGCCAAGAGGGCAGGGTTTACGAGCAGTACTTC
TRBJ2-1	-	TRBV10-3	TRBD2	CASRAGAGNEQFF	TGTGCCAGCCGGGCGGGAGCGGGGAATGAGCAGTTCTTC
TRBJ2-3	-	TRBV6-5	-	CASSYWGGGRDTQYF	TGTGCCAGCAGTTACTGGGGCGGGGGCAGAGATACGCAGTATTTT
TRBJ1-2	few	TRBV10-3	TRBD1	CAIRGLKDRAFHGYTF	TGTGCCATCAGGGGACTTAAGGACAGGGCATTTCATGGCTACACCTTC
TRBJ2-5	-	TRBV11-3	-	CASSLGQFREETQYF	TGTGCCAGCAGCTTAGGACAATTTCGGGAAGAGACCCAGTACTTC
TRBJ2-6	-	TRBV28	TRBD1	CASSSGTGLSGANVLTF	TGTGCCAGCAGTTCGGGGACAGGCCTCTCTGGGGCCAACGTCCTGACTTTC
TRBJ2-7	-	TRBV4-1	TRBD2	CASSQLGLAQYEQYF	TGCGCCAGCAGCCAATTGGGACTAGCCCAATACGAGCAGTACTTC
TRBJ2-1	-	TRBV28	TRBD2	CASSSPSLAANEQFF	TGTGCCAGCAGTTCCCCGAGTCTAGCGGCCAATGAGCAGTTCTTC
TRBJ2-4	-	TRBV7-2	-	CASSPRELAKNIQYF	TGTGCCAGCAGCCCTCGGGAGTTAGCCAAAAACATTCAGTACTTC
TRBJ2-1	once	TRBV9	TRBD1	CASSVSRGTLGEQFF	TGTGCCAGCAGCGTTTCCAGGGGGACCCTAGGTGAGCAGTTCTTC
TRBJ2-3	-	TRBV5-1	-	CASSLTRGPSTDTQYF	TGCGCCAGCAGCTTGACCCGGGGCCCTAGCACAGATACGCAGTATTTT
TRBJ2-7	-	TRBV7-2	TRBD2	CASSLDGGGVLEQYF	TGTGCCAGCAGCTTAGATGGGGGGGGGGTACTCGAGCAGTACTTC
TRBJ2-4	-	TRBV3-1	-	CASSQHGDIQYF	TGTGCCAGCAGCCAACATGGGGACATTCAGTACTTC
TRBJ2-7	few	TRBV6-6	-	CASRPGFSYEQYF	TGTGCCAGCAGACCAGGGTTTTCCTACGAGCAGTACTTC
TRBJ2-3	-	TRBV6-2/TRBV6-3	-	CASSYSTRFLSTDTQYF	TGTGCCAGCAGTTACTCGACTAGATTCCTTAGCACAGATACGCAGTATTTT
TRBJ1-5	few	TRBV7-8	-	CASSYRGGNQPQHF	TGTGCCAGCAGCTACCGTGGGGGAAATCAGCCCCAGCATTTT
TRBJ2-7	-	TRBV7-9	TRBD2	CASSRTSDEQYF	TGTGCCAGCAGTCGAACTAGCGACGAGCAGTACTTC
TRBJ2-3	few	TRBV10-3	-	CAITAGSVTDTQYF	TGTGCCATCACAGCAGGGTCTGTCACAGATACGCAGTATTTT
TRBJ2-5	-	TRBV3-1	-	CASSQDRGSGYPGTQYF	TGTGCCAGCAGCCAAGATAGGGGCAGCGGCTACCCAGGGACCCAGTACTTC
TRBJ2-1	few	TRBV11-1	TRBD2	CASSLEKGLAGVSSSYNEQFF	TGTGCCAGCAGCTTAGAAAAGGGACTAGCGGGGGTTTCGAGCTCCTACAATGAGCAGTTCTTC
TRBJ2-1	few	TRBV3-1	-	CASSQIRGCEQFF	TGTGCCAGCAGCCAAATCAGAGGATGTGAGCAGTTCTTC
TRBJ2-2	-	TRBV11-2	-	CASSYQLGTGELFF	TGTGCCAGCAGCTACCAGCTGGGCACCGGGGAGCTGTTTTTT
TRBJ2-5	-	TRBV20-1	-	CSARPGRETQYF	TGCAGTGCTAGACCGGGGAGAGAGACCCAGTACTTC
TRBJ2-6	-	TRBV30	-	CAWSDRVHSGANVLTF	TGTGCCTGGAGTGACCGGGTTCACTCTGGGGCCAACGTCCTGACTTTC
TRBJ1-1	few	TRBV7-9	-	CASSQLGGRPGAFF	TGTGCCAGCAGCCAACTAGGGGGGAGGCCTGGGGCTTTCTTT
TRBJ1-6	-	TRBV6-1	TRBD1	CAVRQGGNSPLHF	TGTGCCGTCCGACAGGGGGGTAATTCACCCCTCCACTTT
TRBJ2-5	-	TRBV12-3/TRBV12-4	-	CASSLGVRTGETQYF	TGTGCCAGCAGTTTGGGGGTGAGAACAGGAGAGACCCAGTACTTC
TRBJ2-7	-	TRBV10-3	TRBD2	CAIGGGAREYF	TGTGCCATCGGGGGAGGGGCGCGAGAGTACTTC
TRBJ2-6	few	TRBV12-3/TRBV12-4	TRBD1	CASSFPRGLTSGANVLTF	TGTGCCAGCAGTTTTCCCAGGGGGCTCACCTCTGGGGCCAACGTCCTGACTTTC
TRBJ2-2	-	TRBV24-1	-	CATSDLLGQNTGELFF	TGTGCCACCAGTGATTTGCTGGGACAGAACACCGGGGAGCTGTTTTTT
TRBJ2-7	few	TRBV20-1	TRBD1	CSARDQGQGGYEQYF	TGCAGTGCTAGAGATCAAGGACAGGGTGGCTACGAGCAGTACTTC
TRBJ2-7	many	TRBV20-1	-	CSASGNPFGQAGEQYF	TGCAGTGCTAGCGGTAATCCCTTTGGACAGGCGGGAGAGCAGTACTTC
TRBJ2-1	-	TRBV21-1	-	CASEVANYYNEQFF	TGTGCCAGCGAGGTGGCCAATTACTACAATGAGCAGTTCTTC
TRBJ2-1	few	TRBV7-9	-	CASSPIRGESYNEQFF	TGTGCCAGCAGCCCAATTAGAGGTGAATCTTACAATGAGCAGTTCTTC
TRBJ2-1	-	TRBV2	TRBD2	CASSPTSAPYNEQFF	TGTGCCAGCAGTCCGACTAGCGCTCCCTACAATGAGCAGTTCTTC
TRBJ2-7	few	TRBV20-1	-	CSARETPLYEQYF	TGCAGTGCTAGAGAGACTCCCCTCTACGAGCAGTACTTC
TRBJ1-5	-	TRBV10-3	-	CAISERANQPQHF	TGTGCCATCAGTGAGAGGGCAAATCAGCCCCAGCATTTT
TRBJ2-1	few	TRBV2	TRBD2	CASSPSVGLAGTSSYNEQFF	TGTGCCAGCAGTCCATCGGTGGGACTAGCGGGAACTAGCTCCTACAATGAGCAGTTCTTC
TRBJ2-3	-	TRBV11-2	TRBD2	CASSLYRMGTRTDTQYF	TGTGCCAGCAGCCTCTACCGGATGGGGACTAGGACAGATACGCAGTATTTT
TRBJ2-1	few	TRBV6-1	-	CASSTPAVNNEQFF	TGTGCCAGCAGTACGCCGGCGGTGAACAATGAGCAGTTCTTC
TRBJ2-5	few	TRBV5-1	-	CASSLLGGPQETQYF	TGCGCCAGCAGCTTGTTGGGGGGCCCACAAGAGACCCAGTACTTC
TRBJ2-3	few	TRBV24-1	-	CATSTGRKVYF	TGTGCCACCTCTACGGGGCGAAAGGTGTATTTT